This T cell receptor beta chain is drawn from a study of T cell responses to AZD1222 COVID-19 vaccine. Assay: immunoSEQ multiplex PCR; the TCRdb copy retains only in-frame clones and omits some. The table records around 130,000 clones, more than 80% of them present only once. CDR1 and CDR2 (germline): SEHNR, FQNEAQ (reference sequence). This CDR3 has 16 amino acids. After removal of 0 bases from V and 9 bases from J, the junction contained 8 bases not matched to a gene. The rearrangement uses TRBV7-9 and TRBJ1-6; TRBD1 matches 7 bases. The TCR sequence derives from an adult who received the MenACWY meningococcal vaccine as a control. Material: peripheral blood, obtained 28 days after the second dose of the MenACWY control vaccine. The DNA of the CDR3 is TGTGCCAGCAGCTTAGCTGGAGAGGGGGCAGGTTCACCCCTCCACTTT. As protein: CASSLAGEGAGSPLHF.